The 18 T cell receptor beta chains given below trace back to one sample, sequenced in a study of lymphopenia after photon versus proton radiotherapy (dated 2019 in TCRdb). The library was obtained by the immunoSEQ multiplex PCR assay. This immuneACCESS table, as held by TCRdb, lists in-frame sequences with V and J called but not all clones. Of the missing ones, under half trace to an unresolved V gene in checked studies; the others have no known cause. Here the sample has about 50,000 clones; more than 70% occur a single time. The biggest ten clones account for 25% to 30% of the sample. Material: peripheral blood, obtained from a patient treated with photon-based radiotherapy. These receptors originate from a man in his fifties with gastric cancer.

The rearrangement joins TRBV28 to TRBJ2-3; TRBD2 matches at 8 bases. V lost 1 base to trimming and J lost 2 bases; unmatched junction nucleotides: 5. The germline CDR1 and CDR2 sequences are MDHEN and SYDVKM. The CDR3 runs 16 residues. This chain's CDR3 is CASSLSWREVTDTQYF. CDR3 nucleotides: TGTGCCAGCAGTTTATCGTGGCGGGAGGTCACAGATACGCAGTATTTT.

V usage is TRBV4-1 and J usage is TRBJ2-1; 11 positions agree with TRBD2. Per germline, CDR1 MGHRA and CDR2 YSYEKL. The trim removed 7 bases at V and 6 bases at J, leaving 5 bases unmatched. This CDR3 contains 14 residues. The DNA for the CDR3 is TGCGCCAGCAAGGGGACTAGCGGCCCCAATGAGCAGTTCTTC. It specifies CASKGTSGPNEQFF.

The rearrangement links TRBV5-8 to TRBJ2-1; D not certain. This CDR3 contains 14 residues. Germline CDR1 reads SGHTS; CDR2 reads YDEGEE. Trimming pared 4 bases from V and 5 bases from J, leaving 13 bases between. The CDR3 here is CASSGISIDNEQFF. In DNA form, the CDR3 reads TGTGCCAGCAGCGGGATCTCGATCGACAATGAGCAGTTCTTC.

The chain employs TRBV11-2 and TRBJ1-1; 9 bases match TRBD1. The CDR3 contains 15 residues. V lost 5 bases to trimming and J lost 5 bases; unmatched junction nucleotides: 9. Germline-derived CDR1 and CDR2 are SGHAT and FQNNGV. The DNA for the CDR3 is TGTGCCAGCAGCCCACAGACAGGGGGAAAGACTGAAGCTTTCTTT. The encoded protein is CASSPQTGGKTEAFF.

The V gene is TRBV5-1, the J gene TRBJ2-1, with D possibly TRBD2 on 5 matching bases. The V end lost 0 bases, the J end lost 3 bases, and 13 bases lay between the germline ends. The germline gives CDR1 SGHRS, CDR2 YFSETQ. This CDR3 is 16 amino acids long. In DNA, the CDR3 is TGCGCCAGCAGCTTGGGAGTAGCGTCAAACTACAATGAGCAGTTCTTC. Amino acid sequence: CASSLGVASNYNEQFF.

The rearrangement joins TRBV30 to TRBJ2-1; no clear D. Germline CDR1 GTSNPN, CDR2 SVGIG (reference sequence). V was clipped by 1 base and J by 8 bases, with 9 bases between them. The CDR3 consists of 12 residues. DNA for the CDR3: TGTGCCTGGAGTGCAGTTTCGCATGAGCAGTTCTTC. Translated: CAWSAVSHEQFF.

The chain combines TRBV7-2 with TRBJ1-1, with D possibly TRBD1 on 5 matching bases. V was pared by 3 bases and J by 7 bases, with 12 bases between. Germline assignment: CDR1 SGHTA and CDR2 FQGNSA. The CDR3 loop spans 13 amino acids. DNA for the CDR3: TGTGCCAGCAGCTTTTTTAAAGGGGATGAAGCTTTCTTT. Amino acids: CASSFFKGDEAFF.

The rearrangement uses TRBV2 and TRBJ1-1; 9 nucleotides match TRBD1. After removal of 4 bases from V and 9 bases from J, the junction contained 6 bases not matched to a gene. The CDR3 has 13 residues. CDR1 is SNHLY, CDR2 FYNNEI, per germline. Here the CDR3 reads CASSGGQGQKAFF. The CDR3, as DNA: TGTGCCAGCAGTGGGGGACAGGGCCAAAAAGCTTTCTTT.

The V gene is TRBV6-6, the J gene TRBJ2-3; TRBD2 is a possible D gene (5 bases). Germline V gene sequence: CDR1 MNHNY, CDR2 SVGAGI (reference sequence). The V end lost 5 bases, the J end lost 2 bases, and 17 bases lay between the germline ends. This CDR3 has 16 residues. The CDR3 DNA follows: TGTGCCAGCAGTCCCGGTTTCGAGCGGACCACAGATACGCAGTATTTT. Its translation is CASSPGFERTTDTQYF.

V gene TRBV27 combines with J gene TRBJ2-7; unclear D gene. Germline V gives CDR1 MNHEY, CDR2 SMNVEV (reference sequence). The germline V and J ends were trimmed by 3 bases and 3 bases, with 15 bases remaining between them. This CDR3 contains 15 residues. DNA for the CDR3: TGTGCCAGCAGTTTGGAAGCCTCAACCAGCTACGAGCAGTACTTC. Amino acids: CASSLEASTSYEQYF.

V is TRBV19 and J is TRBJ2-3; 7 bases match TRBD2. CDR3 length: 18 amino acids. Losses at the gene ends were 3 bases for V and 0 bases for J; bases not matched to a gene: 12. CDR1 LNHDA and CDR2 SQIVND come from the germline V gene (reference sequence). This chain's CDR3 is CASSIHTGGSGSTDTQYF. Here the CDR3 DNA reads TGTGCCAGTAGTATCCATACCGGCGGGAGCGGGAGCACAGATACGCAGTATTTT.

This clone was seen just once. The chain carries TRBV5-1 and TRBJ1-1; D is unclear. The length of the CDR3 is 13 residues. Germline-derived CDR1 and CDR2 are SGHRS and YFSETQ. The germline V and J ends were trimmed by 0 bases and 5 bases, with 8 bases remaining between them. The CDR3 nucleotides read TGCGCCAGCAGCTTGGCTGTAAAGACTGAAGCTTTCTTT. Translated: CASSLAVKTEAFF.

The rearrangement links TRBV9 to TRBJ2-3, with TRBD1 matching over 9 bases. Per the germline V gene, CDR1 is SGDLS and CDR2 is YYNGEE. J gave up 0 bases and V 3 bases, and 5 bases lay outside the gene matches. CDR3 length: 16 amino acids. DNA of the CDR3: TGTGCCAGCAGCGATTCGACAGGGGGTAGCACAGATACGCAGTATTTT. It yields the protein CASSDSTGGSTDTQYF.

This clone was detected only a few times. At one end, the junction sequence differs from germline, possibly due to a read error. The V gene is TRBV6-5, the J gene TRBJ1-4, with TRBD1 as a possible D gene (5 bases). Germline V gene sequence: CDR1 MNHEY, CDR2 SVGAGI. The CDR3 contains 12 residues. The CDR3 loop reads CASSYSTRDGPF. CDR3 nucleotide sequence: TGTGCCAGCAGTTACTCGACCCGGGACGGGCCTTTT.

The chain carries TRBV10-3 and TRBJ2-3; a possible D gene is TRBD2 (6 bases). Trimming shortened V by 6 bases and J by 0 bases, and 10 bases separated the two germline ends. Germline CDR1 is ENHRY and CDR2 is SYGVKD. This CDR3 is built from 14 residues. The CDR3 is CAISAGYSTDTQYF. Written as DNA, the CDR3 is TGTGCCATCAGCGCGGGATATAGCACAGATACGCAGTATTTT.

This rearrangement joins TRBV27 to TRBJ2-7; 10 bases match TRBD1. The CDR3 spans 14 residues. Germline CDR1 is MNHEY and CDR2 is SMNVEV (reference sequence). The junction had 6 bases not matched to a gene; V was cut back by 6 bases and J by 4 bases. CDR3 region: CASRRRTGGYEQYF. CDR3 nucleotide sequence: TGTGCCAGCAGACGACGGACAGGGGGGTACGAGCAGTACTTC.

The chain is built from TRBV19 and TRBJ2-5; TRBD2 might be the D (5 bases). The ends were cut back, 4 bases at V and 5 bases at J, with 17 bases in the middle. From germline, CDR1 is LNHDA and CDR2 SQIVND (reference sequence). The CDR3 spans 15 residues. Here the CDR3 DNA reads TGTGCCAGTAGTAGGAACGTATCACCGGGGGAGACCCAGTACTTC. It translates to CASSRNVSPGETQYF.

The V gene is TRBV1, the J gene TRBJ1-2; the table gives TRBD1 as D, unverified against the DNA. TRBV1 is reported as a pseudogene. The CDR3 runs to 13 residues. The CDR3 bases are TGCACCAGCAGTCAACGGACAGGGGTCGGCTACACCTTC. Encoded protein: CTSSQRTGVGYTF.